A selection of T cell receptor beta chains follows, all from one sample in a study of cytomegalovirus exposure and HLA in healthy donors. This table comes from immunoSEQ multiplex PCR, and its TCRdb copy is limited to in-frame clones, with some not included. The sample includes about 190,000 clones, 83% of them seen just once. Input material: PBMCs. The receptors were sampled from a man aged 50-59 years in good health and CMV-seronegative. The CDR3 runs from the conserved cysteine through the conserved F or W.

j_gene	v_gene	CDR3aa
TRBJ1-2	TRBV28	CASSLEAASGYTF
TRBJ2-2	TRBV14	CASSGTQLNTGELFF
TRBJ1-2	TRBV5-1	CASSLVGDRGNYGYTF
TRBJ1-4	TRBV4-3	CASSPRTGRGEKLFF
TRBJ1-2	TRBV6-5	CASSSPGVPGSYGYTF
TRBJ1-1	TRBV2	CASSERQALNTEAFF
TRBJ1-4	TRBV6-7	CASFPLPGIRVEEKLFF
TRBJ1-3	TRBV27	CASSLPDRGSGNTIYF
TRBJ1-5	TRBV15	CATSSYRQLNQPQHF
TRBJ2-7	TRBV7-2	CASSYDRASYEQYF
TRBJ2-7	TRBV7-9	CSSSLGLYEQYF
TRBJ2-3	TRBV27	CASSSGLAANTQYF
TRBJ2-3	TRBV9	CASSVALAGGTDTQYF
TRBJ1-5	TRBV30	CAWDRDRVNQPQHF
TRBJ1-3	TRBV18	CASSPGGQGANGNTIYF
TRBJ1-3	TRBV7-9	CASSLAGSSGNTIYF
TRBJ2-1	TRBV4-2	CASSRRDTNYNEQFF
TRBJ2-5	TRBV29-1	CSVRQGAGETQYF
TRBJ1-1	TRBV19	CASSIEITGLGAFF
TRBJ1-5	TRBV19	CATSRESNQPQHF
TRBJ2-3	TRBV7-8	CASSPWAGTDTQYF
TRBJ2-1	TRBV29-1	CNLVREWDEQFF
TRBJ2-1	TRBV7-2	CASSLIYGTTYNEQFF